The 5 T cell receptor beta chains in this list originate from one sample, sequenced in a study. TCRdb redid the calling of the 5' RACE reads with MiXCR, one entry per CDR3 protein. The table shows 55,000 to 80,000 distinct CDR3 sequences, with approximately 22% occurring only once. Source material: memory CD4+ T cells sorted from a lymph node. Subset here: memory CD4+ T cells, CD4+CD45RO+CD25-. These receptors originate from a female donor with breast cancer.

The CDR3 reads CASSQVPRSGYTF. The CDR3 DNA sequence: TGTGCCAGCAGCCAAGTCCCTCGAAGCGGCTACACCTTC. The gene calls are TRBV4-2 and TRBJ1-2, with no clear D. The CDR3 extends over 13 amino acids. The germline gives CDR1 LGHNA, CDR2 YNFKEQ. Deletions cut 1 base from V and 8 bases from J, with 11 bases between.

To note about this clonotype: One end of the junction varies from germline; a read error may be responsible. The chain joins TRBV7-9 to TRBJ1-1; TRBD1 matches 9 bases. The CDR3 sequence is 14 residues long. The germline V gene has CDR1 SEHNR and CDR2 FQNEAQ (reference sequence). Written as DNA, the CDR3 is TGTGCCAGCAGCTCGGGACAGGGAGACACTGAGGCTTTCTTT. Amino acids: CASSSGQGDTEAFF.

The V call is TRBV7-3, the J call TRBJ1-1, with D maybe TRBD1 (6 bases). Germline CDR1 reads SGHTA; CDR2 reads FQGTGA. V lost 4 bases and J 1 base, leaving 10 bases between the germline ends. The CDR3 is 14 amino acids. DNA for the CDR3: TGTGCCAGCAGCTCGGGACATTCGAACACTGAAGCTTTCTTT. As protein: CASSSGHSNTEAFF.

This clonotype was found many times. The rearrangement joins TRBV27 to TRBJ2-5, with D uncertain. The V and J ends lost 3 bases and 0 bases respectively, with 14 bases between them. CDR3 length: 16 amino acids. Germline V gene data show CDR1 as MNHEY and CDR2 as SMNVEV (reference sequence). The CDR3 DNA is TGTGCCAGCAGTTTTCGCTTCGGCTGGGACCAAGAGACCCAGTACTTC. Its protein is CASSFRFGWDQETQYF.

As concerns this clonotype: One junction end disagrees with the germline gene, perhaps due to a read error. This chain links TRBV7-9 with TRBJ2-3; 11 nucleotides line up with TRBD1. The V gene's germline CDR1 is SEHNR and CDR2 FQNEAQ (reference sequence). The CDR3 extends over 19 amino acids. CDR3 nucleotides: TGTACCAGCAGCTCGACACCTGGATACCCCGGGACAGGGGGAGATACGCAGTATTTT. Its protein product is CTSSSTPGYPGTGGDTQYF.